Listed here are 12 T cell receptor beta chains from one sample, sequenced in a study of beta chain features in type 1 diabetes. Reverse transcribing all isolated RNA meant expressed TCRB transcripts were sequenced. Sequencing was performed with immunoSEQ multiplex PCR; in TCRdb, only in-frame clones are kept and a portion is missing. The sample contains about 340,000 clones, under 8.5% of which appear only once. The sequenced sample consisted of central memory CD4+ T cells from blood. These receptors all come from a woman between 18 and 29 years old in good health.

This clone was counted only a few times. The chain carries TRBV19 and TRBJ1-5, with 7 bases identical to TRBD1. CDR1 and CDR2 from the germline V gene are LNHDA and SQIVND (reference sequence). With V trimmed by 2 bases and J by 0 bases, 10 bases remained unmatched. The CDR3 is made up of 18 amino acids. In DNA form, the CDR3 reads TGTGCCAGTAGTATAATCGTTGGACAGGTTTATAGCAATCAGCCCCAGCATTTT. Protein sequence: CASSIIVGQVYSNQPQHF.

This clone was observed many times. The chain couples TRBV7-9 to TRBJ1-1; TRBD1 is a possible D gene (5 bases). Trimming took off 5 bases at V and 3 bases at J, with 16 bases between the two ends. Germline V CDR1 and CDR2: SEHNR, FQNEAQ (reference sequence). The CDR3 has 15 amino acids. The CDR3 DNA reads TGTGCCAGCAGCGCCTGGGACGGTGAGGACACTGAAGCTTTCTTT. It translates to CASSAWDGEDTEAFF.

The chain uses TRBV7-6 and TRBJ2-7; 7 bases align to TRBD2. Germline loops: CDR1 SGHVS, CDR2 FNYEAQ. The CDR3 spans 13 residues. The V gene end was trimmed by 3 bases and the J gene end by 3 bases; junction bases not matched to a gene: 2. The CDR3, as DNA: TGTGCCAGCAGCTTCGGGGGGAACTACGAGCAGTACTTC. Protein: CASSFGGNYEQYF.

The J gene is TRBJ2-3, the V gene TRBV29-1, with 14 bases that match TRBD2. The CDR3 sequence is 18 residues long. J was trimmed by 3 bases and V by 5 bases; bases with no gene match: 13. Germline V gene sequence: CDR1 SQVTM, CDR2 ANQGSEA. The CDR3 DNA sequence: TGCAGCGTTCCCTTCGCCGGGACTAGCGGGAGTAAAACAGATACGCAGTATTTT. Translating gives CSVPFAGTSGSKTDTQYF.

This clone was seen a few times. V is TRBV7-9 and J is TRBJ1-1; 7 bases align to TRBD1. V lost 1 base and J lost 2; bases outside the gene matches: 10. There are 17 residues in the CDR3. The germline V gene has CDR1 SEHNR and CDR2 FQNEAQ (reference sequence). The DNA of the CDR3 is TGTGCCAGCAGCTTAGGTCGAGGGACAGCTATAAACACTGAAGCTTTCTTT. Its translation: CASSLGRGTAINTEAFF.

This chain connects TRBV29-1 to TRBJ1-1; D is perhaps TRBD1 (6 bases). The CDR3 is made up of 12 amino acids. V lost 7 bases and J lost 2, with 11 bases in between. The V gene's germline CDR1 is SQVTM and CDR2 ANQGSEA. The CDR3 is CSGSGTNTEAFF. CDR3 nucleotide sequence: TGCAGCGGATCGGGGACAAACACTGAAGCTTTCTTT.

The CDR3 DNA reads as TGTGCCAGCAGTTTTTCGGTCGGAAGCGGAAGACCTACTGGGGCCAACGTCCTGACTTTC. Translating gives CASSFSVGSGRPTGANVLTF. This sequence joins TRBV28 and TRBJ2-6; possibly TRBD2 for D (5 bases). CDR1 MDHEN and CDR2 SYDVKM come from the germline V gene. CDR3 size: 20 residues. The V end was cut by 3 bases, the J end by 2 bases, with 23 bases between.

The chain couples TRBV5-1 to TRBJ2-7, with 7 bases matching TRBD1. Per germline, CDR1 SGHRS and CDR2 YFSETQ. The trim removed 3 bases at V and 1 base at J, leaving 10 bases unmatched. The CDR3 loop spans 16 amino acids. The CDR3 DNA reads as TGCGCCAGCAGCTGGGAAGGGACAGCCCTATCCTACGAGCAGTACTTC. Protein: CASSWEGTALSYEQYF.

The chain has TRBV4-2 and TRBJ2-1; D is uncertain. V was clipped by 2 bases and J by 2 bases, with 10 bases between them. The CDR3 runs to 15 residues. Germline CDR1 LGHNA, CDR2 YNFKEQ. CDR3 DNA: TGTGCCAGCAGCCAAACCTCGGGTGCCTACAATGAGCAGTTCTTC. It yields the protein CASSQTSGAYNEQFF.

V is TRBV14 and J is TRBJ2-1; 10 bases align to TRBD1. This CDR3 comprises 16 residues. Trimming cost V 1 base and J 3 bases; bases outside gene matches: 3. Germline V gives CDR1 SGHDN, CDR2 FVKESK. CDR3 residues: CASSQGQGAIYNEQFF. The CDR3 nucleotides are TGTGCCAGCAGCCAAGGACAGGGGGCGATCTACAATGAGCAGTTCTTC.

The V gene is TRBV18, the J gene TRBJ1-1; the D gene is possibly TRBD1 (6 bases). V was clipped by 3 bases and J by 5 bases, with 7 bases between them. The CDR3 is 12 residues long. CDR1 and CDR2 from the germline V gene are KGHSH and LQKENI. In DNA form, the CDR3 reads TGTGCCAGCTCACCGCAGGGGACTGAAGCTTTCTTT. Translation gives CASSPQGTEAFF.

In its sample, this clone was seen a few times. The chain combines TRBV28 with TRBJ1-5; a weak D match, TRBD1 (6 bases). The CDR3 is 17 residues long. Trimming stripped 2 bases from V and 5 bases from J, with 19 bases between. Germline loops: CDR1 MDHEN, CDR2 SYDVKM. CDR3 sequence reads: CASSLIPTRGAHQPQHF. The CDR3, as DNA: TGTGCCAGCAGTTTAATCCCGACGAGGGGGGCGCATCAGCCCCAGCATTTT.